A single sample is the source of the 17 T cell receptor beta chains below, sequenced in a study of control samples from healthy donors and cancer patients. Assay used: immunoSEQ multiplex PCR; TCRdb lists only in-frame clones, some missing. The data contain 95,000 to 150,000 clones, 85% to 95% of them singletons. Sequenced material: PBMCs. The receptor set was obtained from an older man with head and neck cancer.

The J gene is TRBJ1-2, the V gene TRBV2; 7 bases align to TRBD1. The germline CDR1 and CDR2 sequences are SNHLY and FYNNEI. This CDR3 contains 14 residues. With V trimmed by 4 bases and J by 4 bases, 6 bases remained unmatched. The chain's CDR3 is CASSAGTAPYGYTF. In nucleotides, the CDR3 is TGTGCCAGCAGTGCTGGGACAGCCCCCTATGGCTACACCTTC.

V and J are TRBV27 and TRBJ2-5; D call uncertain. Germline V gives CDR1 MNHEY, CDR2 SMNVEV (reference sequence). CDR3 size: 13 residues. V shed 8 bases and J shed 3 bases, with 13 bases lying between them. The chain's CDR3 is CASLRGIKETQYF. Written as DNA, the CDR3 is TGTGCCAGCCTCCGTGGGATAAAAGAGACCCAGTACTTC.

The CDR3 spells CASWAGGRDTQYF. In DNA form, the CDR3 reads TGTGCCAGCTGGGCGGGAGGACGAGATACGCAGTATTTT. The V call is TRBV2, the J call TRBJ2-3; 8 nucleotides agree with TRBD2. Germline CDR1 SNHLY, CDR2 FYNNEI. V dropped 8 bases and J dropped 5; count of bases not matched to a gene: 6. This CDR3 has 13 residues.

The CDR3 loop is CASLSRRLSGNTIYF. Written as DNA, the CDR3 is TGTGCCAGCCTCAGTAGGCGTTTGTCTGGAAACACCATATATTTT. The chain uses TRBV19 and TRBJ1-3; D is unresolved. The CDR3 extends over 15 amino acids. V lost 9 bases and J lost 1, with 16 bases in between. CDR1 is LNHDA, CDR2 SQIVND, per germline (reference sequence). Drawing the rest from reference TRBV19 and TRBJ1-3, the complete variable domain is DGGITQSPKYLFRKEGQNVTLSCEQNLNHDAMYWYRQDPGQGLRLIYYSQIVNDFQKGDIAEGYSVSREKKESFPLTVTSAQKNPTAFYLCASLSRRLSGNTIYFGEGSWLTVV.

This chain uses TRBV10-2 with TRBJ1-2; unclear D gene. This CDR3 contains 13 residues. Germline V CDR1 and CDR2: WSHSY, SAAADI. The germline V and J ends were trimmed by 4 bases and 4 bases, with 10 bases remaining between them. Here the CDR3 reads CASSVWEGYGYTF. In DNA form, the CDR3 reads TGCGCCAGCAGTGTTTGGGAAGGCTATGGCTACACCTTC.

This clone has just one count. The chain joins TRBV5-4 to TRBJ1-4; D call uncertain. This CDR3 has 14 amino acids. Germline V CDR1 and CDR2: SGHNT, YYREEE (reference sequence). Trimming left V 4 bases short and J 5 bases short, with 12 bases between. In nucleotides, the CDR3 is TGTGCCAGCAGCCCGCCAGGCCTAAATGAAAAACTGTTTTTT. This sequence encodes CASSPPGLNEKLFF.

The chain links TRBV27 to TRBJ2-7, with a possible D match to TRBD1 (7 bases). CDR1 MNHEY and CDR2 SMNVEV come from the germline V gene (reference sequence). The length of the CDR3 is 14 residues. The V and J ends lost 4 bases and 1 base respectively, with 11 bases between them. CDR3 nucleotide sequence: TGTGCCAGCAGTTCAGGGGGGTCTTCCTACGAGCAGTACTTC. Its translation is CASSSGGSSYEQYF.

CDR3 sequence (DNA): TGTGCCAGCTCAGCCACAGGGACCGAAGCTTTCTTT. Translation gives CASSATGTEAFF. The chain uses TRBV18 and TRBJ1-1; D is possibly TRBD1 (6 bases). The CDR3 is made up of 12 amino acids. The V and J ends lost 5 bases and 8 bases respectively, with 12 bases between them. Looked up from germline, CDR1 is KGHSH and CDR2 is LQKENI.

This clone has at least ten counts. The chain couples TRBV5-4 to TRBJ1-2; 7 bases line up with TRBD1. The trim removed 2 bases at V and 3 bases at J, leaving 4 bases unmatched. The CDR3 is made up of 14 amino acids. The germline gives CDR1 SGHNT, CDR2 YYREEE (reference sequence). The CDR3 loop reads CASSLITGDYGYTF. The CDR3 DNA follows: TGTGCCAGCAGCTTAATTACAGGGGACTATGGCTACACCTTC. Full variable domain (missing parts from reference TRBV5-4 and TRBJ1-2): ETGVTQSPTHLIKTRGQQVTLRCSSQSGHNTVSWYQQALGQGPQFIFQYYREEENGRGNFPPRFSGLQFPNYSSELNVNALELDDSALYLCASSLITGDYGYTFGSGTRLTVV.

The chain combines TRBV5-1 with TRBJ1-6; 8 bases agree with TRBD1. The CDR3 consists of 15 residues. Per the germline V gene, CDR1 is SGHRS and CDR2 is YFSETQ. V lost 3 bases and J lost 7; bases outside the gene matches: 6. The CDR3 sequence: CASSSGQVENSPLHF. The CDR3 region has the DNA TGCGCCAGCAGCTCGGGACAGGTGGAAAATTCACCCCTCCACTTT.

V gene TRBV7-9 combines with J gene TRBJ2-3; 7 bases are shared with TRBD1. This CDR3 region has 14 residues. V lost 7 bases to trimming and J lost 1 base; unmatched junction nucleotides: 5. In germline, CDR1 is SEHNR, CDR2 FQNEAQ (reference sequence). The CDR3 loop reads CASNTGARTDTQYF. The CDR3, as DNA: TGTGCCAGCAATACAGGGGCCCGCACAGATACGCAGTATTTT.

V is TRBV12-3 or TRBV12-4 and J is TRBJ2-3; D ambiguous. The V end was cut by 6 bases, the J end by 11 bases, with 15 bases between. This CDR3 contains 12 residues. The CDR3: CASSLADMGQYF. The CDR3 nucleotides are TGTGCCAGCAGCCTCGCTGATATGGGGCAGTATTTT.

The CDR3 DNA sequence: TGTGCCTGGAGTCACAAGGGGACTGGGGTGGGCGGTGAGCAGTTCTTC. This encodes CAWSHKGTGVGGEQFF. This chain connects TRBV30 to TRBJ2-1; possibly TRBD2 for D (6 bases). There are 16 residues in the CDR3. Germline V gives CDR1 GTSNPN, CDR2 SVGIG (reference sequence). Trimming cost V 2 bases and J 9 bases, with 23 bases left between them.

This clone was seen only a few times. The CDR3 reads CASRGVIYEQYF. CDR3 nucleotides: TGTGCCAGCAGGGGGGTAATCTACGAGCAGTACTTC. The chain uses TRBV6-5 and TRBJ2-7; either TRBD1 or TRBD2 may fit D (5 bases each). This CDR3 is 12 amino acids long. V shed 6 bases and J shed 3 bases, with 9 bases lying between them. Germline values: CDR1 MNHEY, CDR2 SVGAGI.

The V gene is TRBV7-2, the J gene TRBJ2-7, with 10 positions matching TRBD1. The J segment lost 6 bases and the V segment lost 1 base, leaving 6 bases of the junction unmatched. The CDR3 is 15 amino acids. CDR1 is SGHTA and CDR2 is FQGNSA in the germline V gene. The CDR3 nucleotides are TGTGCCAGCAGCTTAGACGGACAGGGGGTCCGCGAGCAGTACTTC. It codes for CASSLDGQGVREQYF.

The chain combines TRBV28 with TRBJ1-5, with D unresolved. Germline values: CDR1 MDHEN, CDR2 SYDVKM. V lost 3 bases, J lost 4 bases, and 13 bases lay in between. The CDR3 is 15 amino acids. CDR3 in DNA: TGTGCCAGCAGTTTCAAACTCGGAGGTAATCAGCCCCAGCATTTT. Encoded protein: CASSFKLGGNQPQHF.

The chain combines TRBV29-1 with TRBJ2-2; 7 bases map to TRBD1. CDR1 is SQVTM, CDR2 ANQGSEA, per germline. The CDR3 has 15 amino acids. The junction had 13 bases not matched to a gene; V was cut back by 6 bases and J by 6 bases. CDR3 protein: CSVNTGTVGPGELFF. In DNA, the CDR3 is TGCAGCGTGAATACCGGGACAGTAGGGCCCGGGGAGCTGTTTTTT.